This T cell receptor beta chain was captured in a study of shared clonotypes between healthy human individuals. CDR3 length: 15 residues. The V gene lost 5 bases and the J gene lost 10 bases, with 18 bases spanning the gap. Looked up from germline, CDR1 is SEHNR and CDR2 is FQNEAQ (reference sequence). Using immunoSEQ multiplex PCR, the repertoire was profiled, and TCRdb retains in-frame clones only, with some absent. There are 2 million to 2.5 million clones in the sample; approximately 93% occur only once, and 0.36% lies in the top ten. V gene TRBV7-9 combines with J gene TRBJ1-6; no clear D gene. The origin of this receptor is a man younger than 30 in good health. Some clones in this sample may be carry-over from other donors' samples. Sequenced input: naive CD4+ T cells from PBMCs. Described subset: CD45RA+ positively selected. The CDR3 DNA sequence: TGTGCCAGCAGCGGGGTAGGCGGTCTTAGCTCACCCCTCCACTTT. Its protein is CASSGVGGLSSPLHF.